This T cell receptor (beta chain) was sequenced for a study of memory CD4+ T cells and cytomegalovirus serostatus. General study points: Each of 67 CMV-associated TCRbeta sequences occurred in one to five individuals.

The sort gate was single viable CD3+CD4+CD8-CD45RO+ cells for memory CD4+ T cells. The CDR3 totals 16 residues. Deletions cut 5 bases from V and 6 bases from J, with 19 bases between. CDR1 is SGHTA and CDR2 is FQGNSA in the germline V gene. Regarding this clone: The antigen remains undetermined.

As handled by the study authors: After removing out-of-frame reads, 2.3 million or so distinct TCRbeta sequences remained. The repertoire was sequenced with immunoSEQ multiplex PCR; TCRdb's copy has only in-frame clones and lacks some. That table supplies the V and J calls and clone size; D and trimming were determined from the DNA. The table has some 67,000 clones, about 80% seen once. This rearrangement joins TRBV7-2 to TRBJ2-2; D is possibly TRBD1 (6 bases). This sequence was found in an adult in good health and CMV-seropositive. The sample taken for sequencing was memory CD4+ T cells from blood. In DNA, the CDR3 is TGTGCCAGCAGCGCCCAGCCTCTGGGGGCGCCCGGGGAGCTGTTTTTT. It is translated as CASSAQPLGAPGELFF.